These 9 T cell receptor beta chains share one sample of origin, sequenced in a study of T cells in Graves' hyperthyroidism and ophthalmopathy. Using RNA transcripts as the source, TCR beta CDR3 regions were amplified. When the TCR CDR3 underwent first-round RT-PCR, the HTBI primer set was used. Using its own MiXCR run on the multiplex PCR reads, TCRdb lists one record per CDR3 protein. This table holds more than 500,000 distinct CDR3 sequences, around 15% found once. Sequencing used blood. The receptors were sampled from a woman aged 25 to 39 with Graves' hyperthyroidism.

The chain employs TRBV12-3 or TRBV12-4 and TRBJ2-7; D is possibly TRBD1 (5 bases). V shed 3 bases and J shed 3 bases, with 12 bases lying between them. The CDR3 sequence is 14 residues long. In DNA form, the CDR3 reads TGTGCCAGCAGTTTTTTGGGGCAGGGCTACGAGCAGTACTTC. Protein sequence: CASSFLGQGYEQYF.

The rearrangement links TRBV6-2 or TRBV6-3 to TRBJ2-2, with D tentatively TRBD1 (6 bases). Germline values: CDR1 MNHEY, CDR2 SVGEGT. V gave up 6 bases and J gave up 5 bases, with 16 bases separating them. This CDR3 has 15 residues. The CDR3 nucleotides are TGTGCCAGCAGCCGGGGACACCTACTGACCGGGGAGCTGTTTTTT. Its protein product is CASSRGHLLTGELFF.

This clonotype has ten or more counts. V is TRBV3-1 and J is TRBJ1-1; possible D gene TRBD1, 5 bases. The V gene's germline CDR1 is LGHDT and CDR2 YNNKEL (reference sequence). The CDR3 covers 15 residues. V lost 4 bases, J lost 4 bases, and 16 bases lay in between. The CDR3 region is CASSRPGTGGTEAFF. CDR3 sequence (DNA): TGTGCCAGCAGCCGACCAGGTACCGGGGGCACTGAAGCTTTCTTT.

The V gene is TRBV14, the J gene TRBJ1-4; 8 bases match TRBD1. CDR3 length equals 15 residues. CDR1 is SGHDN, CDR2 FVKESK, per germline. The V segment lost 1 base and the J segment 3 bases; nucleotides outside the gene matches: 1. CDR3 sequence (DNA): TGTGCCAGCAGCCAAGCAGGGGGCCCTAATGAAAAACTGTTTTTT. This codes for CASSQAGGPNEKLFF.

The V gene is TRBV20-1, the J gene TRBJ2-3, with 9 positions matching TRBD2. Germline V gene sequence: CDR1 DFQATT, CDR2 SNEGSKA (reference sequence). Germline trimming cut 3 bases from V and 2 bases from J; bases unmatched to any gene: 3. The CDR3 covers 14 residues. The chain's CDR3 is CSASRLAVTDTQYF. DNA of the CDR3: TGCAGTGCTAGTCGACTAGCGGTCACAGATACGCAGTATTTT.

Ten or more counts support this clonotype. The genes are TRBV2 and TRBJ2-7; tentative D call: TRBD2 (5 bases). CDR1 is SNHLY and CDR2 is FYNNEI in the germline V gene. The V and J ends lost 8 bases and 1 base respectively, with 12 bases between them. CDR3 length: 13 residues. The CDR3 DNA reads TGTGCCAGCGCCGGGCTAGCTTCCTACGAGCAGTACTTC. Protein product: CASAGLASYEQYF.

This clonotype was seen more than once but under ten times. This rearrangement joins TRBV30 to TRBJ2-7; maybe TRBD2 (6 bases). With 1 base removed from V and 1 base from J, the gap between germline ends came to 11 bases. This CDR3 spans 14 amino acids. From germline, CDR1 is GTSNPN and CDR2 SVGIG (reference sequence). This CDR3 reads CAWSGASASYEQYF. As DNA, the CDR3 is TGTGCCTGGAGTGGGGCTAGCGCTTCCTACGAGCAGTACTTC.

This clonotype was recorded many times. The chain uses TRBV28 and TRBJ2-7, with 13 bases aligning to TRBD2. V gave up 7 bases and J gave up 0 bases; unmatched junction bases: 3. This CDR3 spans 15 amino acids. Germline V lookup: CDR1 MDHEN, CDR2 SYDVKM. CDR3 DNA sequence: TGTGCCAGCACCGGGACTAGCGGGAACTCCTACGAGCAGTACTTC. It specifies CASTGTSGNSYEQYF. Complete variable domain (other parts from reference TRBV28 and TRBJ2-7): DVKVTQSSRYLVKRTGEKVFLECVQDMDHENMFWYRQDPGLGLRLIYFSYDVKMKEKGDIPEGYSVSREKKERFSLILESASTNQTSMYLCASTGTSGNSYEQYFGPGTRLTVT.

This clonotype was counted at least ten times. The V call is TRBV24-1, the J call TRBJ2-5, with a possible D match to TRBD1 (5 bases). Germline values: CDR1 KGHDR, CDR2 SFDVKD. The CDR3 sequence is 15 residues long. Trimming removed 2 bases at V and 4 bases at J, with 13 bases between. In DNA form, the CDR3 reads TGTGCCACCAGTGATTCCGGGCAGGGAAGAGAGACCCAGTACTTC. Its translation: CATSDSGQGRETQYF.